The present entry profiles one T cell receptor (beta chain) with its context. The junction departs from the called germline gene at one end, perhaps through a read error. The source of the sample is a study of blood T cells in healthy people across ages. The CDR3 consists of 13 residues. A second PCR, run for roughly 7 to 11 cycles, used a sample-barcoded 5' primer plus a J-beta primer mix. TCRdb re-called the 5' RACE reads through MiXCR, storing one row per CDR3 protein. The sample has over 750,000 distinct CDR3 sequences, 20% to 25% seen once; the top ten hold roughly a tenth. These same records also appear under a second study, on T cells of mothers and their children.

The chain employs TRBV12-3 or TRBV12-4 and TRBJ2-4, with D uncertain. The clonotype was recovered from a boy aged 10-17 years in good health. Sequencing input: blood. This chain's CDR3 is CASSLGVADIQYF. For the CDR3, the DNA is TGTGCCAGCAGTTTAGGTGTTGCTGACATTCAGTACTTT.